The 29 T cell receptor beta chains given below trace back to one sample, sequenced in a study of cytomegalovirus exposure and HLA in healthy donors (dated by TCRdb to the late 2010s). Libraries were prepared through the immunoSEQ multiplex PCR assay. For the multiplex PCR, a mixture combining 60 forward primers for TCR Vbeta segments and 13 reverse primers for TCR Jbeta segments was used. The table was pulled from immuneACCESS by TCRdb, which kept in-frame rearrangements only. Such tables lose some clones; where checked, under half of the loss comes from unresolved V genes, and the rest has no known cause. In all, the sample holds about 130,000 clones, and approximately 82% of those were seen once. Approximately 3% of the sample goes to the ten largest clones. Sequenced material: PBMCs. The receptors stem from a woman aged 18-29 years in good health and CMV-seropositive.

The chain has TRBV5-1 and TRBJ1-1; a weak D match, TRBD1 (5 bases). Germline CDR1 reads SGHRS; CDR2 reads YFSETQ. The CDR3 contains 16 residues. V lost 0 bases to trimming and J lost 4 bases, with 16 bases between them. CDR3 protein: CASSLATTGPSTEAFF. In DNA, the CDR3 is TGCGCCAGCAGCTTGGCGACAACAGGACCAAGCACTGAAGCTTTCTTT. Filled out from reference TRBV5-1 and TRBJ1-1, the complete variable domain reads KAGVTQTPRYLIKTRGQQVTLSCSPISGHRSVSWYQQTPGQGLQFLFEYFSETQRNKGNFPGRFSGRQFSNSRSEMNVSTLELGDSALYLCASSLATTGPSTEAFFGQGTRLTVV.

This sequence joins TRBV6-6 and TRBJ2-7; 11 bases fit TRBD1. The CDR3 totals 15 residues. The germline V gene has CDR1 MNHNY and CDR2 SVGAGI (reference sequence). V dropped 3 bases and J dropped 3; count of bases not matched to a gene: 4. The CDR3 DNA reads as TGTGCCAGCAGTTATCCCGGGACAGGGGGCTACGAGCAGTACTTC. This translates into CASSYPGTGGYEQYF.

This clone was counted only a few times. J is TRBJ1-5 and V is TRBV7-9, with D tentatively TRBD1 (6 bases). V lost 5 bases and J lost 4, with 18 bases in between. CDR1 is SEHNR and CDR2 is FQNEAQ in the germline V gene (reference sequence). The CDR3 has 16 amino acids. In nucleotides, the CDR3 is TGTGCCAGCAGCGAGGCCCCCCAGGGGATAAATCAGCCCCAGCATTTT. It is translated as CASSEAPQGINQPQHF. The whole variable domain, remainder taken from reference TRBV7-9 and TRBJ1-5, is DTGVSQNPRHKITKRGQNVTFRCDPISEHNRLYWYRQTLGQGPEFLTYFQNEAQLEKSRLLSDRFSAERPKGSFSTLEIQRTEQGDSAMYLCASSEAPQGINQPQHFGDGTRLSIL.

The rearrangement joins TRBV30 to TRBJ1-2, with a weak D call TRBD1 (5 bases). The CDR3 length is 13 residues. With 0 bases removed from V and 6 bases from J, the gap between germline ends came to 11 bases. CDR1 and CDR2 from the germline V gene are GTSNPN and SVGIG (reference sequence). CDR3 loop: CAWSVQGEDGYTF. As DNA, the CDR3 is TGTGCCTGGAGTGTACAAGGGGAGGATGGCTACACCTTC.

Regarding this clone: A junction end diverges from the germline sequence, so it may reflect a read error. The V gene is TRBV7-9, the J gene TRBJ1-2; tentative D call: TRBD1 (6 bases). The CDR3 length is 13 residues. Germline V lookup: CDR1 SEHNR, CDR2 FQNEAQ (reference sequence). The CDR3 is CSSSLVGGEGYTF. CDR3 sequence (DNA): TGTTCCAGCAGCTTAGTAGGGGGGGAAGGCTACACCTTC.

The chain uses TRBV28 and TRBJ2-3, with 12 bases identical to TRBD1. CDR1 and CDR2 (germline): MDHEN, SYDVKM. The J segment lost 4 bases and the V segment lost 5 bases, leaving 7 bases of the junction unmatched. CDR3 size: 16 residues. The CDR3 bases are TGTGCCAGCAGTCCTTCGGGGACAGGGGGCGCAGATACGCAGTATTTT. It is translated as CASSPSGTGGADTQYF.

The J gene is TRBJ2-7, the V gene TRBV6-6; tentative D call: TRBD1 (7 bases). The CDR3 runs 15 residues. Trimming left V 6 bases short and J 5 bases short, with 20 bases between. Germline loops: CDR1 MNHNY, CDR2 SVGAGI (reference sequence). CDR3 region: CASRHEVQGRNEQYF. CDR3 in DNA: TGTGCCAGCAGGCACGAAGTACAGGGGAGGAACGAGCAGTACTTC.

The gene calls are TRBV28 and TRBJ2-7; D may be TRBD1 (6 bases). The CDR3 is 13 residues long. V shed 8 bases and J shed 6 bases, with 17 bases lying between them. Germline loops: CDR1 MDHEN, CDR2 SYDVKM. Here the CDR3 reads CASLSGAKGEQYF. The CDR3 DNA sequence: TGTGCCAGCCTTTCAGGGGCCAAGGGCGAGCAGTACTTC.

This clone was seen only once. This chain links TRBV6-6 with TRBJ2-5; D is perhaps TRBD2 (5 bases). V lost 5 bases and J 5 bases, leaving 12 bases between the germline ends. CDR1 is MNHNY, CDR2 SVGAGI, per germline (reference sequence). This CDR3 region has 13 residues. The CDR3 nucleotides are TGTGCCAGCAGTCGGACCCAGCGGGAGACCCAGTACTTC. Protein: CASSRTQRETQYF.

V gene TRBV27 combines with J gene TRBJ1-2; 7 nucleotides align to TRBD1. The V and J ends lost 9 bases and 2 bases, in that order; junction bases with no gene match: 6. Germline assignment: CDR1 MNHEY and CDR2 SMNVEV (reference sequence). This CDR3 has 13 amino acids. As DNA, the CDR3 is TGTGCCAGTCCCCGGGACAGAAACTATGGCTACACCTTC. This gives the protein CASPRDRNYGYTF.

The chain links TRBV25-1 to TRBJ1-6; D gene ambiguous. This CDR3 spans 13 amino acids. CDR1 is MGHDK and CDR2 is SYGVNS in the germline V gene. Trimming pared 4 bases from V and 5 bases from J, leaving 6 bases between. The CDR3 region is CASSGSDNSPLHF. CDR3 coding DNA: TGTGCCAGCAGTGGATCAGATAATTCACCCCTCCACTTT.

The V call is TRBV18, the J call TRBJ2-5, with 7 bases matching TRBD2. J lost 4 bases, V lost 3 bases, and 17 bases had no gene match. The germline V gene has CDR1 KGHSH and CDR2 LQKENI. The CDR3 contains 18 residues. The CDR3 sequence: CASSPQAGRTPGGETQYF. CDR3 sequence (DNA): TGTGCCAGCTCACCCCAGGCGGGGCGAACTCCGGGAGGAGAGACCCAGTACTTC.

The chain links TRBV4-1 to TRBJ2-1; 7 bases line up with TRBD1. This CDR3 is 16 amino acids long. Germline assignment: CDR1 MGHRA and CDR2 YSYEKL. V dropped 4 bases and J dropped 2; count of bases not matched to a gene: 8. DNA for the CDR3: TGCGCCAGCAGCCCCTTCGCCGGGACAGCCTACAATGAGCAGTTCTTC. It encodes CASSPFAGTAYNEQFF.

The V and J genes are TRBV7-9 and TRBJ2-5, with TRBD2 as a possible D gene (5 bases). The J call may not be correct, given that the DNA end is closer to TRBJ2-7. Germline V gene sequence: CDR1 SEHNR, CDR2 FQNEAQ (reference sequence). The CDR3 is made up of 15 amino acids. The DNA of the CDR3 is TGTGCCAGCAGCCCCTCGGGAAGTGGCTCCTACGAGCAGTACTTC. Its translation is CASSPSGSGSYEQYF.

This clone was detected only once. The chain employs TRBV14 and TRBJ1-2; a possible D gene is TRBD1 (6 bases). This CDR3 has 16 amino acids. CDR1 is SGHDN and CDR2 is FVKESK in the germline V gene. Trimming shortened V by 4 bases and J by 4 bases, and 19 bases separated the two germline ends. For the CDR3, the DNA is TGTGCCAGCAGCCCACAGACAGGCCGGGAACTCTATGGCTACACCTTC. Its translation: CASSPQTGRELYGYTF.

As DNA, the CDR3 is TGCGCCAGCAGCTGGTTGGGGGAGAGCGGGGGGCAAGAGACCCAGTACTTC. Encoded protein: CASSWLGESGGQETQYF. The chain uses TRBV5-1 and TRBJ2-5; 9 positions match TRBD2. The V gene's germline CDR1 is SGHRS and CDR2 YFSETQ. The ends lost 3 bases at V and 2 bases at J; junction bases unmatched: 11. The length of the CDR3 is 17 residues.

The V and J genes are TRBV18 and TRBJ2-7; tentatively, D is TRBD1 (5 bases). Trimming removed 0 bases at V and 7 bases at J, with 16 bases between. The germline CDR1 and CDR2 sequences are KGHSH and LQKENI. The CDR3 consists of 15 residues. The CDR3 is CASSPPGLYGVEQYF. The CDR3 DNA follows: TGTGCCAGCTCACCACCGGGGCTGTATGGAGTGGAGCAGTACTTC.

The chain couples TRBV11-3 to TRBJ1-1, with 8 bases matching TRBD1. With 3 bases clipped from V and 6 bases from J, the junction kept 9 bases outside the gene matches. Germline assignment: CDR1 SGHNT and CDR2 YENEEA. The length of the CDR3 is 15 residues. CDR3 DNA: TGTGCCAGCAGCTTGGGGACAGGTACAGGCTCTGAAGCTTTCTTT. Translation gives CASSLGTGTGSEAFF.

The chain joins TRBV5-1 to TRBJ2-1; 9 bases align to TRBD2. V shed 4 bases, J shed 4 bases, and the junction held 9 bases outside the gene matches. Germline loops: CDR1 SGHRS, CDR2 YFSETQ. This CDR3 spans 16 amino acids. The CDR3 DNA reads as TGCGCCAGCAGCCCCTCTAGCGGGGAAACTTACAATGAGCAGTTCTTC. Amino acids: CASSPSSGETYNEQFF.

This chain connects TRBV2 to TRBJ2-3; 7 bases align to TRBD2. Germline values: CDR1 SNHLY, CDR2 FYNNEI. This CDR3 is built from 15 residues. Trimming removed 3 bases from V and 1 base from J; junction bases left unmatched: 4. The CDR3 spells CASSDGGVGTDTQYF. The CDR3 nucleotides are TGTGCCAGCAGTGATGGGGGGGTGGGCACAGATACGCAGTATTTT.

The chain combines TRBV7-9 with TRBJ2-7, with 8 nucleotides matching TRBD1. The CDR3 covers 14 residues. Trimming removed 3 bases from V and 10 bases from J; junction bases left unmatched: 11. Germline V gives CDR1 SEHNR, CDR2 FQNEAQ (reference sequence). The CDR3 nucleotides are TGTGCCAGCAGCTTCCTCCAGGGGGCGCAGATACAGTACTTC. Encoded protein: CASSFLQGAQIQYF.

This clone was observed a single time. The gene calls are TRBV6-5 and TRBJ2-3, with 14 bases identical to TRBD2. CDR1 is MNHEY and CDR2 is SVGAGI in the germline V gene. V was pared by 4 bases and J by 5 bases, with 2 bases of the junction left unmatched. This CDR3 spans 15 amino acids. CDR3 DNA: TGTGCCAGCAGTTTCGGGACTAGCGGGGGAGATACGCAGTATTTT. Encoded protein: CASSFGTSGGDTQYF.

J is TRBJ2-1 and V is TRBV7-9; 13 bases align to TRBD2. V was clipped by 4 bases and J by 10 bases; unmatched bases: 13. Germline CDR1 is SEHNR and CDR2 is FQNEAQ (reference sequence). This CDR3 contains 17 residues. The CDR3 sequence is CASSSSAGLAGVGEQFF. CDR3 DNA: TGTGCCAGCAGCTCCTCGGCTGGACTAGCGGGGGTCGGCGAGCAGTTCTTC.

This chain uses TRBV9 with TRBJ2-1, with D perhaps TRBD1 (5 bases). Trimming removed 6 bases at V and 0 bases at J, with 13 bases between. The germline V gene has CDR1 SGDLS and CDR2 YYNGEE. This CDR3 spans 15 amino acids. This CDR3 reads CASTDTGSSYNEQFF. As DNA, the CDR3 is TGTGCCAGCACTGACACAGGCAGCTCCTACAATGAGCAGTTCTTC.

This clone was picked up one time. The J gene is TRBJ2-5, the V gene TRBV5-1; a weak D match, TRBD2 (7 bases). The CDR3 extends over 14 amino acids. The ends were cut back, 3 bases at V and 5 bases at J, with 14 bases in the middle. Germline V gene data show CDR1 as SGHRS and CDR2 as YFSETQ. CDR3 amino acids: CASSSRGGGETQYF. In DNA, the CDR3 is TGCGCCAGCAGCTCGAGGGGGGGAGGGGAGACCCAGTACTTC.

The CDR3 bases are TGCAGCGTTGTGTCAGTCAAGGCGGGCACTGAAGCTTTCTTT. It translates to CSVVSVKAGTEAFF. This sequence joins TRBV29-1 and TRBJ1-1; D is uncertain. V was pared by 4 bases and J by 4 bases, with 16 bases between. Germline V gives CDR1 SQVTM, CDR2 ANQGSEA. The length of the CDR3 is 14 residues.

The gene calls are TRBV1 and TRBJ2-1; TRBD2 is the table's D call, not checked against the DNA. TRBV1 is a pseudogene. This CDR3 is 17 amino acids long. CDR3 in amino acids: CTSSLCPSGGARNEQFF. CDR3 nucleotides: TGCACCAGCAGCCTATGCCCCAGCGGGGGGGCCAGGAATGAGCAGTTCTTC.

The rearrangement joins TRBV5-1 to TRBJ2-5; D possibly corresponds to TRBD2 (7 bases). Per germline, CDR1 SGHRS and CDR2 YFSETQ. This CDR3 has 14 amino acids. V was shortened by 4 bases and J by 5 bases, with 15 bases between the two germline ends. This chain's CDR3 is CASSLGGPGETQYF. Here the CDR3 DNA reads TGCGCCAGCAGCCTCGGGGGGCCCGGGGAGACCCAGTACTTC. The complete variable domain, with remaining parts taken from reference TRBV5-1 and TRBJ2-5, reads KAGVTQTPRYLIKTRGQQVTLSCSPISGHRSVSWYQQTPGQGLQFLFEYFSETQRNKGNFPGRFSGRQFSNSRSEMNVSTLELGDSALYLCASSLGGPGETQYFGPGTRLLVL.

The chain has TRBV4-1 and TRBJ1-5; 8 bases line up with TRBD1. Germline assignment: CDR1 MGHRA and CDR2 YSYEKL. Germline trimming cut 5 bases from V and 1 base from J; bases unmatched to any gene: 4. The CDR3 spans 15 residues. The DNA for the CDR3 is TGCGCCAGCAGCATAGGACAGGGAAGCAATCAGCCCCAGCATTTT. This gives the protein CASSIGQGSNQPQHF.